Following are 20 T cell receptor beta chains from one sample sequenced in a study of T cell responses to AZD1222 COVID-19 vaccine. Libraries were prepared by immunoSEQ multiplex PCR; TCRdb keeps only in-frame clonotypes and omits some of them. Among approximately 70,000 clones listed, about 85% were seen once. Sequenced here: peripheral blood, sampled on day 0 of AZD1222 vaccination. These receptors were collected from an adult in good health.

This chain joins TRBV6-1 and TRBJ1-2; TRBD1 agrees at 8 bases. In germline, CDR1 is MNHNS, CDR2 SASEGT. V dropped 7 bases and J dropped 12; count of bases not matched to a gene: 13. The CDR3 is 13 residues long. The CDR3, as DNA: TGTGCCAGCACTGGGGACAGGTCCAGCCGAAACACCTTC. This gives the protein CASTGDRSSRNTF.

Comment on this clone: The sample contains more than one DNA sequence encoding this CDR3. CDR3 in DNA: TGCGCCAGCAGCCCAGAGGGGGATCAGCCCCAGCATTTT. Encoded protein: CASSPEGDQPQHF. The rearrangement uses TRBV5-1 and TRBJ1-5; D perhaps matches TRBD1 (6 bases). The V end was cut by 4 bases, the J end by 5 bases, with 10 bases between. The V gene's germline CDR1 is SGHRS and CDR2 YFSETQ. There are 13 residues in the CDR3.

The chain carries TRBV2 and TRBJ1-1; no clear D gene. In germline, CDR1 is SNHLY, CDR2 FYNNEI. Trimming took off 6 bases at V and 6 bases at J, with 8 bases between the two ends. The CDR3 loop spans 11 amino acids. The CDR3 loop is CASRSGSEAFF. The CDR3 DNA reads TGTGCCAGCAGGTCCGGCTCTGAAGCTTTCTTT. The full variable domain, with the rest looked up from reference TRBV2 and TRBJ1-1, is EPEVTQTPSHQVTQMGQEVILRCVPISNHLYFYWYRQILGQKVEFLVSFYNNEISEKSEIFDDQFSVERPDGSNFTLKIRSTKLEDSAMYFCASRSGSEAFFGQGTRLTVV.

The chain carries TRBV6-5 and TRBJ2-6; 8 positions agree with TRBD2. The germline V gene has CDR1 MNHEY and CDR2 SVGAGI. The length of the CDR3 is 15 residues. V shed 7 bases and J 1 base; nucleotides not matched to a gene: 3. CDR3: CASTSGGSGANVLTF. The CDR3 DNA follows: TGTGCCAGCACCTCGGGGGGGTCTGGGGCCAACGTCCTGACTTTC.

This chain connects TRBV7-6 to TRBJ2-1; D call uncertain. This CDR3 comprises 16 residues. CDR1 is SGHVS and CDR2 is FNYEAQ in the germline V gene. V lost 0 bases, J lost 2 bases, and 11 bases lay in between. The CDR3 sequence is CASSLAQRSTYNEQFF. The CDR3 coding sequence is TGTGCCAGCAGCTTAGCCCAGCGATCGACCTACAATGAGCAGTTCTTC. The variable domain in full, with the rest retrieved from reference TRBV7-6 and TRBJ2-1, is GAGVSQSPRYKVTKRGQDVALRCDPISGHVSLYWYRQALGQGPEFLTYFNYEAQQDKSGLPNDRFSAERPEGSISTLTIQRTEQRDSAMYRCASSLAQRSTYNEQFFGPGTRLTVL.

CDR3 loop: CARSLPRKGNQPQHF. The CDR3 region has the DNA TGTGCCAGAAGCCTCCCCCGCAAGGGCAATCAGCCCCAGCATTTT. V and J are TRBV5-3 and TRBJ1-5, with D uncertain. TRBV5-3 is identified as an open reading frame with a role that is uncertain. CDR3 length: 15 residues. V gave up 4 bases and J gave up 2 bases, with 13 bases separating them.

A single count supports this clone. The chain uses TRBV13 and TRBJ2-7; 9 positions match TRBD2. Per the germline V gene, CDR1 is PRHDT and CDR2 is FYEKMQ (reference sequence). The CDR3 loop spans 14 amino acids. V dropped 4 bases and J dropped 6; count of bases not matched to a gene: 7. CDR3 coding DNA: TGTGCCAGCAGCTCAGCAGCTAGCGGGGTCGAGCAGTACTTC. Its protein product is CASSSAASGVEQYF.

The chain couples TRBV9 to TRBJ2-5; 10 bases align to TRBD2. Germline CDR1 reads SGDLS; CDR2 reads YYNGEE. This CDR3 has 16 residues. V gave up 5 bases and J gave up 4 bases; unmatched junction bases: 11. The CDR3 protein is CASSSSLAGAGETQYF. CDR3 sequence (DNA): TGTGCCAGCAGTTCCTCTCTAGCGGGGGCGGGAGAGACCCAGTACTTC.

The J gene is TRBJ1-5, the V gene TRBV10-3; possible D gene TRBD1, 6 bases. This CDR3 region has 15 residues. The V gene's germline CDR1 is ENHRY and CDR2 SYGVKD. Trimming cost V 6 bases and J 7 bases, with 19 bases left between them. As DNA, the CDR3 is TGTGCCATCAGAAGTGGCAGGGGTTACGGGCAGCCCCAGCATTTT. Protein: CAIRSGRGYGQPQHF.

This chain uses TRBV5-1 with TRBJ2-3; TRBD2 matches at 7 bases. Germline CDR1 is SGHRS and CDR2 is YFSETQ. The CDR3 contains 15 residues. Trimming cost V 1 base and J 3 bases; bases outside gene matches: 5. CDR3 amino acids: CASSLYGLGTDTQYF. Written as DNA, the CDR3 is TGCGCCAGCAGCTTGTATGGACTAGGAACAGATACGCAGTATTTT.

The CDR3 is CASSQTDSGNTIYF. The DNA of the CDR3 is TGCGCCAGCAGCCAGACGGACTCTGGAAACACCATATATTTT. The chain uses TRBV5-1 and TRBJ1-3, with unresolved D. The CDR3 loop spans 14 amino acids. The V end lost 4 bases, the J end lost 0 bases, and 8 bases lay between the germline ends. Looked up from germline, CDR1 is SGHRS and CDR2 is YFSETQ.

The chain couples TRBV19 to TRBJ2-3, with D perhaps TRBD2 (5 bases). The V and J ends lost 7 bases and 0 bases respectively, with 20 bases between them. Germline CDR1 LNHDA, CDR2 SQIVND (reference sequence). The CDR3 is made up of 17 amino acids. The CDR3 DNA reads TGTGCCAGTACCCTAACGGCCCTAGCTGCTAGCACAGATACGCAGTATTTT. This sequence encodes CASTLTALAASTDTQYF.

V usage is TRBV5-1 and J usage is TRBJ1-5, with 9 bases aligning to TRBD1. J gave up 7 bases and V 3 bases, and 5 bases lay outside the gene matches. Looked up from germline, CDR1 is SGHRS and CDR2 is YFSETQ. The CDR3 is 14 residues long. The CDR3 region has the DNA TGCGCCAGCAGCTCCCGACAGGGGGGACAGCCCCAGCATTTT. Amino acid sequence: CASSSRQGGQPQHF.

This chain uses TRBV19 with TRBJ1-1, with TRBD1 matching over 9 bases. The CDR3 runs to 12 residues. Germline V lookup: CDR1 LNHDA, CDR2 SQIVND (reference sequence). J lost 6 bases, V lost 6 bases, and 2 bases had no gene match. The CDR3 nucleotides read TGTGCCAGTAGCGGGGACAGGGCTGAAGCTTTCTTT. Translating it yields CASSGDRAEAFF. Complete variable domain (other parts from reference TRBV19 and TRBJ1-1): DGGITQSPKYLFRKEGQNVTLSCEQNLNHDAMYWYRQDPGQGLRLIYYSQIVNDFQKGDIAEGYSVSREKKESFPLTVTSAQKNPTAFYLCASSGDRAEAFFGQGTRLTVV.

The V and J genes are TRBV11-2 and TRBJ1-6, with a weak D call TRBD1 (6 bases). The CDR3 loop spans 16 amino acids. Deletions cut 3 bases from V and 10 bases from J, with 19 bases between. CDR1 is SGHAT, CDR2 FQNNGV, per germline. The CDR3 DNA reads TGTGCCAGCAGCTTCCAACAGGGTGGCGCCCCGTCACCCCTCCACTTT. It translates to CASSFQQGGAPSPLHF.

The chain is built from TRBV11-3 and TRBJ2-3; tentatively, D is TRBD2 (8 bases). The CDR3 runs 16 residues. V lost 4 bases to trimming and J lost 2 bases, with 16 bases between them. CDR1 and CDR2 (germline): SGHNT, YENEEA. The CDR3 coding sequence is TGTGCCAGCAGCTCGGGACTAGGGGGCCCCACAGATACGCAGTATTTT. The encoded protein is CASSSGLGGPTDTQYF.

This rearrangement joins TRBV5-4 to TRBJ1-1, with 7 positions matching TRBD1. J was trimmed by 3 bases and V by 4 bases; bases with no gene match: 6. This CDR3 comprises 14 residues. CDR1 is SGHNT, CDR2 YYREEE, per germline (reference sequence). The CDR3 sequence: CASSRGGDDTEAFF. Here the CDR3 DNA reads TGTGCCAGCAGCCGAGGGGGCGACGACACTGAAGCTTTCTTT. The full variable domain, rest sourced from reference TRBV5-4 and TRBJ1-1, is ETGVTQSPTHLIKTRGQQVTLRCSSQSGHNTVSWYQQALGQGPQFIFQYYREEENGRGNFPPRFSGLQFPNYSSELNVNALELDDSALYLCASSRGGDDTEAFFGQGTRLTVV.

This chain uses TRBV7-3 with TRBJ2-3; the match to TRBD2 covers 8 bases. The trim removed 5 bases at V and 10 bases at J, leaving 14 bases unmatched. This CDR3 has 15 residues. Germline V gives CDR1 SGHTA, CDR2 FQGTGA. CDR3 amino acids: CASSPGGRGGRPQYF. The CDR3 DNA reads TGTGCCAGCAGCCCCGGGGGACGGGGGGGACGTCCGCAGTATTTT.

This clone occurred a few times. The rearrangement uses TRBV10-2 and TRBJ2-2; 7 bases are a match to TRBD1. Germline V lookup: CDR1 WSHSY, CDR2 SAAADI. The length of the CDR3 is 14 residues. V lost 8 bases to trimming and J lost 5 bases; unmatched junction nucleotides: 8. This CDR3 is CASSDREITGELFF. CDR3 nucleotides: TGCGCCAGCTCCGACAGGGAGATAACCGGGGAGCTGTTTTTT.

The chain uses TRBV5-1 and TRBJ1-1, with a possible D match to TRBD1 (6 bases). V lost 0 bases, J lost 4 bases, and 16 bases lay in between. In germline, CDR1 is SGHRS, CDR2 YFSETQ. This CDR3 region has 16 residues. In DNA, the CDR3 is TGCGCCAGCAGCTTGGGTGGGGGTGACAGGTTCACTGAAGCTTTCTTT. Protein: CASSLGGGDRFTEAFF.